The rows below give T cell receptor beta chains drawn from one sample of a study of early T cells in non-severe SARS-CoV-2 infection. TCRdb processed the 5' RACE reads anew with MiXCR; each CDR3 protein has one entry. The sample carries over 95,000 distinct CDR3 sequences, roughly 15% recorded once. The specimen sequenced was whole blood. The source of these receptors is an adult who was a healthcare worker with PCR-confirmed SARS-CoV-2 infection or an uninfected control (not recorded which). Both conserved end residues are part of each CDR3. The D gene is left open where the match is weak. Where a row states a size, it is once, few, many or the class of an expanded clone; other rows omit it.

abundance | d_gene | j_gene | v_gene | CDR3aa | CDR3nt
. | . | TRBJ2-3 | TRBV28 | CASSRKRSTTDTQYF | TGTGCCAGCAGCCGGAAGAGGAGCACCACAGATACGCAGTATTTT
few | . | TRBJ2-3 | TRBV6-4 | CASSDLPGGTDTQYF | TGTGCCAGCAGTGATTTGCCAGGGGGCACAGATACGCAGTATTTT
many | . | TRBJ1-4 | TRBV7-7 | CASSLNVDANEKLFF | TGTGCTAGCAGCCTTAATGTGGACGCCAATGAAAAACTGTTTTTT
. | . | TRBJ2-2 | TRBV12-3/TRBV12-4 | CASSFSVGELFF | TGTGCCAGCAGTTTTTCCGTCGGGGAGCTGTTTTTT
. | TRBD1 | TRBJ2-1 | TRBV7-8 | CASSLDRVRYNEQFF | TGTGCCAGCAGCCTGGACAGGGTCAGGTACAATGAGCAGTTCTTC
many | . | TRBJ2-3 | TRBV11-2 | CASSPSKGHTDTQYF | TGTGCCAGCAGCCCAAGCAAGGGCCACACAGATACGCAGTATTTT
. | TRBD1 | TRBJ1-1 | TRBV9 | CASSAGQEAFF | TGTGCCAGCAGCGCGGGACAGGAAGCTTTCTTT
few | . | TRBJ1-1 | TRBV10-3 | CAISDSRVNTEAFF | TGTGCCATCAGTGATTCCAGGGTGAACACTGAAGCTTTCTTT
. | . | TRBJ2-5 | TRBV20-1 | CSAYTAETQYF | TGCAGTGCTTATACAGCAGAGACCCAGTACTTC
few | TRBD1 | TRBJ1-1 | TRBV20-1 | CSARPYRGRTEAFF | TGCAGTGCTAGACCCTACAGGGGGAGGACTGAAGCTTTCTTT
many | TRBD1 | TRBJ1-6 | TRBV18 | CASSPVTGRSPLHF | TGTGCCAGCTCACCAGTGACAGGGAGATCACCCCTCCACTTT
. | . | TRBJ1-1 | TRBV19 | CASRADMTEAFF | TGTGCCAGTAGGGCGGATATGACTGAAGCTTTCTTT
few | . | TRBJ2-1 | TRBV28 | CASSLWGGSSYNEQFF | TGTGCCAGCAGTTTATGGGGCGGGTCCTCCTACAATGAGCAGTTCTTC
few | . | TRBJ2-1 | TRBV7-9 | CASSHRETYNEQFF | TGTGCCAGCAGCCACAGGGAAACCTACAATGAGCAGTTCTTC
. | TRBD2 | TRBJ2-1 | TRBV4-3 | CASSQEGLAGTNEQFF | TGCGCCAGCAGCCAAGAAGGACTAGCGGGTACCAATGAGCAGTTCTTC
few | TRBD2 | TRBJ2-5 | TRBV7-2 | CASTLPGLDQETQYF | TGTGCCAGCACCTTGCCAGGACTAGACCAAGAGACCCAGTACTTC
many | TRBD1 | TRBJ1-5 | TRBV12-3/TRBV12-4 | CASSPTTGANQPQHF | TGTGCCAGCAGTCCTACCACAGGGGCGAATCAGCCCCAGCATTTT
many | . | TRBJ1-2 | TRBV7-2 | CASSPHRDYGYTF | TGTGCCAGCAGCCCACACAGGGACTATGGCTACACCTTC
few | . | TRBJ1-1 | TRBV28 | CASRGQSNTEAFF | TGTGCCAGCCGCGGACAGTCGAACACTGAAGCTTTCTTT
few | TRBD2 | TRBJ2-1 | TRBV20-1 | CSARPRLAGNIYNEQFF | TGCAGTGCTAGACCTAGACTAGCGGGAAACATCTACAATGAGCAGTTCTTC
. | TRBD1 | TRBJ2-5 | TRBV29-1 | CSVLPRGIQETQYF | TGCAGCGTCCTCCCCAGGGGGATACAAGAGACCCAGTACTTC
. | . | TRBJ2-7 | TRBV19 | CASSTGWGEQYF | TGTGCCAGTAGTACCGGATGGGGGGAGCAGTACTTC
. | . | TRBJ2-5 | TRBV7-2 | CASSLVRGARETQYF | TGTGCCAGCAGCTTAGTCCGGGGGGCGCGCGAGACCCAGTACTTC
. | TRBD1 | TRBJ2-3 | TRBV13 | CASSPEDRVADTQYF | TGTGCCAGCAGCCCAGAGGACAGGGTGGCAGATACGCAGTATTTT
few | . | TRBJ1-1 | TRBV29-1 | CSVEPPGRTEAFF | TGCAGCGTTGAACCGCCCGGTCGGACTGAAGCTTTCTTT
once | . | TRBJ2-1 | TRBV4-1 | CASSQGMGSYNEQFF | TGCGCCAGCAGCCAAGGAATGGGCTCCTACAATGAGCAGTTCTTC
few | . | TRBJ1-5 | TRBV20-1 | CSATGGNQPQHF | TGCAGTGCTACTGGGGGCAATCAGCCCCAGCATTTT
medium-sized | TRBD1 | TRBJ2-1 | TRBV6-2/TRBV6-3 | CASSHTGGAYNEQFF | TGTGCCAGCAGCCACACAGGGGGCGCATACAATGAGCAGTTCTTC
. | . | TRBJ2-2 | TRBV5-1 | CASSLAPLTGELFF | TGCGCCAGCAGCTTGGCCCCGTTGACCGGGGAGCTGTTTTTT
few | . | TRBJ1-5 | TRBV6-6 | CASSYQFGTSNQPQHF | TGTGCCAGCAGTTACCAATTCGGGACTAGCAATCAGCCCCAGCATTTT
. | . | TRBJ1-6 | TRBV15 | CATSRDKGRNSPLHF | TGTGCCACCAGCAGAGATAAGGGACGGAATTCACCCCTCCACTTT
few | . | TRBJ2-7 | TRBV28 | CASLSPGAYEQYF | TGTGCCAGCCTTTCCCCGGGTGCCTACGAGCAGTACTTC
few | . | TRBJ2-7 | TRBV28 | CASSLVVAGADEQYF | TGTGCCAGCAGTTTAGTCGTTGCAGGGGCCGACGAGCAGTACTTC
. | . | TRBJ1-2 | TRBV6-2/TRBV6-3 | CASSYQGFLYGYTF | TGTGCCAGCAGTTACCAGGGGTTTCTCTATGGCTACACCTTC
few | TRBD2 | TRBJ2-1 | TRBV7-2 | CASSQGLAEDNEQFF | TGTGCCAGCAGCCAAGGACTAGCGGAGGACAATGAGCAGTTCTTC
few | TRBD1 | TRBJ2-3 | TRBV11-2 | CASSETGGYSAQYF | TGTGCCAGCAGCGAAACAGGGGGCTACTCTGCGCAGTATTTT
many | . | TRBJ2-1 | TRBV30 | CAWSGQYNEQFF | TGTGCCTGGAGTGGGCAGTACAATGAGCAGTTCTTC
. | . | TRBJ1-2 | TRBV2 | CASNKGTYYGYTF | TGTGCCAGTAACAAGGGGACCTACTATGGCTACACCTTC
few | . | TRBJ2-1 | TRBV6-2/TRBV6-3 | CASKEVATEQFF | TGTGCCAGCAAAGAAGTAGCAACTGAGCAGTTCTTC
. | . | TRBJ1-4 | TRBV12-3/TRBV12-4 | CASFLRRGGKLFF | TGTGCCAGCTTCCTTAGGAGAGGGGGAAAACTGTTTTTT
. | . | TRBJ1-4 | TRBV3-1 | CASSPVGFLPRKLFF | TGTGCCAGCAGCCCGGTTGGGTTTCTACCTAGAAAACTGTTTTTT
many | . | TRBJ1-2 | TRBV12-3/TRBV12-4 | CASSLPLWGRDGYTF | TGTGCCAGCAGTTTGCCTCTCTGGGGCCGGGATGGCTACACCTTC
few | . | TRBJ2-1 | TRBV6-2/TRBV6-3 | CASRATRDSSGYEQFF | TGTGCCAGCAGGGCGACCCGGGACTCCTCAGGGTATGAGCAGTTCTTC
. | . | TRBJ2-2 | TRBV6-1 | CASTTGTVDTGELFF | TGTGCCAGCACCACCGGGACGGTCGACACCGGGGAGCTGTTTTTT
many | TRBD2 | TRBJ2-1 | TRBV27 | CASSYQAGAYNEQFF | TGTGCCAGCAGTTATCAAGCGGGAGCCTACAATGAGCAGTTCTTC
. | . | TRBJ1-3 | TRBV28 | CASSTSRGSGNTIYF | TGTGCCAGCAGTACCTCACGGGGGTCCGGAAACACCATATATTTT
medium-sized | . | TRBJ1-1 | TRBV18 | CASSPTVNTEAFF | TGTGCCAGCTCACCTACGGTGAACACTGAAGCTTTCTTT
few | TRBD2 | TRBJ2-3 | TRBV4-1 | CASSQTGLAIPDTQYF | TGCGCCAGCAGCCAAACGGGACTAGCGATCCCAGATACGCAGTATTTT
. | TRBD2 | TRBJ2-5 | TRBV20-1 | CSAERGGGETQYF | TGCAGTGCTGAACGGGGGGGCGGTGAGACCCAGTACTTC
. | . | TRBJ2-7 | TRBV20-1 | CSARDPRTVYEQYF | TGCAGTGCTAGAGATCCCCGGACAGTCTACGAGCAGTACTTC
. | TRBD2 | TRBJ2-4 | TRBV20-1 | CSARDIRGLGRNIQYF | TGCAGTGCTAGAGATATTAGGGGACTAGGGAGAAACATTCAGTACTTC
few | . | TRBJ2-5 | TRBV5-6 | CASSFRAQETQYF | TGTGCCAGCAGCTTCAGAGCCCAAGAGACCCAGTACTTC
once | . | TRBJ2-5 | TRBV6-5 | CASRPTVQETQYF | TGTGCCAGCAGACCTACAGTTCAAGAGACCCAGTACTTC